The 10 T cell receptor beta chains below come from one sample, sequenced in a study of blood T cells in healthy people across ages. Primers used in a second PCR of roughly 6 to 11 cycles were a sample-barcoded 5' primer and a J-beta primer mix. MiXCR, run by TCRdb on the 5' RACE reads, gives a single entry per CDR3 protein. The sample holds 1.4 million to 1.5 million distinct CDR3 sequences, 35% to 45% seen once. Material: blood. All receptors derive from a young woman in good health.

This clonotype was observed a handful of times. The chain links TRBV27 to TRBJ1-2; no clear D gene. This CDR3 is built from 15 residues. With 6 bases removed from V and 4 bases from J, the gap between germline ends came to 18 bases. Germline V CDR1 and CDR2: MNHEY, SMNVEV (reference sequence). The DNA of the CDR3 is TGTGCCAGCAGGGAGGATAGCCATCAAATCTATGGCTACACCTTC. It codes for CASREDSHQIYGYTF.

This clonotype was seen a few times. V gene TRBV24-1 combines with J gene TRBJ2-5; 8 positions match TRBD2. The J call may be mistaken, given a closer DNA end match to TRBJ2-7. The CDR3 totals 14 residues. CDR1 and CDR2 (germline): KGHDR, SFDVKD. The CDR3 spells CATSDSGGPHEQYF. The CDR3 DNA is TGTGCCACCAGTGATTCGGGGGGGCCCCACGAGCAGTACTTC.

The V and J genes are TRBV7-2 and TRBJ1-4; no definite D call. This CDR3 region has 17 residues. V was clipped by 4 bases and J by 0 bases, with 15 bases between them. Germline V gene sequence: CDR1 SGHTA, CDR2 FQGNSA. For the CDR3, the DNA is TGTGCCAGCAGCTCCCTCGGTGACACAACAACTAATGAAAAACTGTTTTTT. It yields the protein CASSSLGDTTTNEKLFF.

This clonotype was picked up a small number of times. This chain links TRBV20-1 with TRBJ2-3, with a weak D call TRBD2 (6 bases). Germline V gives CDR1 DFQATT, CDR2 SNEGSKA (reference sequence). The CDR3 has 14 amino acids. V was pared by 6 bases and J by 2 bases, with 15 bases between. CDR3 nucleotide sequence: TGCAGTGCGGGACCCGGGGGATACACAGATACGCAGTATTTT. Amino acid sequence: CSAGPGGYTDTQYF.

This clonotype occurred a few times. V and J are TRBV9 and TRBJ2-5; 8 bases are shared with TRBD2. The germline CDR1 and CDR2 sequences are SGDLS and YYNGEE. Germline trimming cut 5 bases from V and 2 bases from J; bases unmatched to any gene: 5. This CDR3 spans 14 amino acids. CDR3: CASSVRGGQETQYF. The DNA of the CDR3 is TGTGCCAGCAGTGTCCGGGGGGGTCAAGAGACCCAGTACTTC.

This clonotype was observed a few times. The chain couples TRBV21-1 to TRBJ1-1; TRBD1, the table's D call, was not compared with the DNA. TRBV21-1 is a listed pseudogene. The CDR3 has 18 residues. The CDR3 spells CASSKAPRGDFMNTEAFF. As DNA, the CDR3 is TGTGCCAGCAGCAAAGCGCCACGGGGGGATTTCATGAACACTGAAGCTTTCTTT.

The CDR3 is CSVSWSGETEAFF. The DNA for the CDR3 is TGCAGCGTGTCGTGGAGCGGAGAGACTGAAGCTTTCTTT. This chain connects TRBV29-1 to TRBJ1-1; no reliable D call. V was pared by 6 bases and J by 5 bases, with 16 bases between. The CDR3 sequence is 13 residues long. CDR1 is SQVTM and CDR2 is ANQGSEA in the germline V gene.

The CDR3 region has the DNA TGCGCCAGCAGCTACACTAGCGGGGGGGATCCCTACGAGCAGTACTTC. Its translation is CASSYTSGGDPYEQYF. This chain joins TRBV4-1 and TRBJ2-7, with TRBD2 matching 13 bases. The CDR3 has 16 residues. Germline assignment: CDR1 MGHRA and CDR2 YSYEKL. V shed 5 bases, J shed 2 bases, and the junction held 6 bases outside the gene matches.

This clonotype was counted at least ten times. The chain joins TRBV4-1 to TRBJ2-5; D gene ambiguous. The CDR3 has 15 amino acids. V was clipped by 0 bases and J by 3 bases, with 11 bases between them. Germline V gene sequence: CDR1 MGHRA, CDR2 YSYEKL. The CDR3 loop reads CASSQEPGREETQYF. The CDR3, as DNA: TGCGCCAGCAGCCAAGAACCTGGAAGAGAAGAGACCCAGTACTTC.

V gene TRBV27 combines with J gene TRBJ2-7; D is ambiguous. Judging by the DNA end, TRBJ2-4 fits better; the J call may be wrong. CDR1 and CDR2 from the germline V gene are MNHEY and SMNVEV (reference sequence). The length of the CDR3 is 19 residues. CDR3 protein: CASSERFTGPLTSGNIQYF. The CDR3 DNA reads TGTGCCAGCAGTGAACGCTTCACCGGGCCTCTCACCTCGGGAAACATTCAGTACTTC.